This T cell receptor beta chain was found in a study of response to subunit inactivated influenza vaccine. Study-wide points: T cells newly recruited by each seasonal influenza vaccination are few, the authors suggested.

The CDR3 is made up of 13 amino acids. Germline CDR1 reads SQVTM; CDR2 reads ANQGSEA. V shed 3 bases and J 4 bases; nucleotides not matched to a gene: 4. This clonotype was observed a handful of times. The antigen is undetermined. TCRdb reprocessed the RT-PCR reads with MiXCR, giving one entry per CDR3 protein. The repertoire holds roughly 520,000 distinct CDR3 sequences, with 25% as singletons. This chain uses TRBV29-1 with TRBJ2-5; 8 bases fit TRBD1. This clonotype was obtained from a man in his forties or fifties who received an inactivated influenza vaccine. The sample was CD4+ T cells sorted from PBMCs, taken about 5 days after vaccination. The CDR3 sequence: CSVDRGQGETQYF. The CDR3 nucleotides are TGCAGCGTTGACAGGGGGCAAGGAGAGACCCAGTACTTC.